Listed below are T cell receptor beta chains from one sample, sequenced in a study of T cell responses to AZD1222 COVID-19 vaccine. TCRdb keeps only in-frame clones here, not all; method: immunoSEQ multiplex PCR. The sample lists more than 95,000 clones, 88% seen once, with 4% to 5.5% in the top ten. The sample consisted of peripheral blood, taken on day 0 of AZD1222 vaccination. The receptors originated from an adult in good health. The CDR3 runs from the conserved cysteine through the conserved F or W. Each record gives: J gene, V gene, clone size, D gene, CDR3 DNA, CDR3 protein. The D gene is left open where the match is weak. Size is stated for part of the rows, as once, few or many counts, or as a class when the clone is expanded.

TRBJ2-6,TRBV5-5,.,.,TGTGCCAGCAGCTCGACAGGAATCTCTGGGGCCAACGTCCTGACTTTC,CASSSTGISGANVLTF
TRBJ1-1,TRBV5-4,.,.,TGTGCCAGCAGCTCGACCGACAGGCCCTACACTGAAGCTTTCTTT,CASSSTDRPYTEAFF
TRBJ2-1,TRBV4-2,few,.,TGTGCCAGCAGCCCAAGGGAGAGACTAGGGGACTCCTACAATGAGCAGTTCTTC,CASSPRERLGDSYNEQFF
TRBJ2-7,TRBV7-8,.,TRBD1,TGTGCCAGCAGCTTCGGGACAGCTTACGAGCAGTACTTC,CASSFGTAYEQYF
TRBJ1-5,TRBV27,.,.,TGTGCCAGCAGCCGCCTGCAAAGCAATCAGCCCCAGCATTTT,CASSRLQSNQPQHF
TRBJ2-2,TRBV7-9,.,.,TGTGCCAGCAGGTTAACCGGGGAGCTGTTTTTT,CASRLTGELFF
TRBJ1-5,TRBV6-2/TRBV6-3,.,TRBD1,TGTGCCAGCAGTTCGGGACAGGGAAATCAGCCCCAGCATTTT,CASSSGQGNQPQHF
TRBJ1-2,TRBV10-3,.,.,TGTGCCATCAGTGAGTCGGGGGGGGTCGGAAACTATGGCTACACCTTC,CAISESGGVGNYGYTF
TRBJ2-3,TRBV27,.,TRBD1,TGTGCCAGCAGTTTAAAGGACAGGGACGAAGATACGCAGTATTTT,CASSLKDRDEDTQYF
TRBJ2-7,TRBV7-8,.,.,TGTGCCAGCAGCCGAGGCGGACGAAGCTCCTACGAGCAGTACTTC,CASSRGGRSSYEQYF
TRBJ1-1,TRBV6-5,.,.,TGTGCCAGCACCCCGGGGGGGGCCACTGAAGCTTTCTTT,CASTPGGATEAFF
TRBJ2-1,TRBV4-2,.,TRBD2,TGTGCCAGCAGCCAAGCGACTAGCGGTTACAATGAGCAGTTCTTC,CASSQATSGYNEQFF
TRBJ1-1,TRBV12-3/TRBV12-4,.,.,TGTGCCAGCAGTGTCGGTGGAACTGAAGCTTTCTTT,CASSVGGTEAFF
TRBJ2-5,TRBV11-2,.,TRBD1,TGTGCCAGCAGCTTAGGACAGGGTTGGCAAGAGACCCAGTACTTC,CASSLGQGWQETQYF
TRBJ2-1,TRBV3-1/TRBV3-2,.,TRBD2,TGTGCCAGCAGCCCGGCTAGCGGGCAGAACAATGAGCAGTTCTTC,CASSPASGQNNEQFF
TRBJ2-5,TRBV19,once,.,TGTGCCAGTGGCCGGCTCTGGGAGACCCAGTACTTC,CASGRLWETQYF
TRBJ2-7,TRBV27,.,.,TGTGCCAGCAGTTCTCTCCCGGGGACGCTGTACGAGCAGTACTTC,CASSSLPGTLYEQYF
TRBJ1-2,TRBV7-9,.,.,TGTGCCAGCAGCTTAGGCTCCGGGCCGAGGGGCTACACCTTC,CASSLGSGPRGYTF
TRBJ2-1,TRBV7-9,.,.,TGTGCCAACAGCCAAAGCGGTTTTATCTACAATGAGCAGTTCTTC,CANSQSGFIYNEQFF
TRBJ1-2,TRBV7-6,.,.,TGTGCCAGCAGCTTAGCTTCAGGGGTTAACTATGGCTACACCTTC,CASSLASGVNYGYTF
TRBJ1-5,TRBV14,few,.,TGTGCCAGCAGCCAAGTGGGGGAGGGCCGAAGAGTCAATCAGCCCCAGCATTTT,CASSQVGEGRRVNQPQHF
TRBJ2-7,TRBV2,.,TRBD1,TGTGCCAGCCGTACAGGGGCCTACGAGCAGTACTTC,CASRTGAYEQYF
TRBJ1-1,TRBV4-1,many,.,TGCGCCAGCAGCCAAGGTGAGGGGAGAGCTTTCTTT,CASSQGEGRAFF
TRBJ1-1,TRBV18,.,.,TGTGCCAGCTCACCACCATCGGGGGGGGCTACTGAAGCTTTCTTT,CASSPPSGGATEAFF
TRBJ2-1,TRBV12-3/TRBV12-4,.,.,TGTGCCAGCACATATGGCAATGAGCAGTTCTTC,CASTYGNEQFF
TRBJ2-7,TRBV6-2/TRBV6-3,.,.,TGTGCCAGCAGTTACTCGAATAGCGGCCCCTACGAGCAGTACTTC,CASSYSNSGPYEQYF
TRBJ2-7,TRBV27,.,.,TGTGCCAGCAGTTTATCGGCCCTCTACGAGCAGTACTTC,CASSLSALYEQYF
TRBJ2-1,TRBV29-1,.,TRBD2,TGCAGCGTTCTAGCGGGAACCCACAATGAGCAGTTCTTC,CSVLAGTHNEQFF
TRBJ1-1,TRBV10-3,.,.,TGTGCCATCAGTGAGGAGGGGCAGGGGTACACTGAAGCTTTCTTT,CAISEEGQGYTEAFF
TRBJ2-2,TRBV5-5,.,.,TGTGCCAGCAGCTTGGACCGGGGTGGGAACACCGGGGAGCTGTTTTTT,CASSLDRGGNTGELFF
TRBJ2-7,TRBV19,.,TRBD2,TGTGCCAGTACCCGATCGGGGGGGGCCTACGAGCAGTACTTC,CASTRSGGAYEQYF
TRBJ2-3,TRBV6-5,.,.,TGTGCCAGCATAAGAGACACAGGGACAGATACGCAGTATTTT,CASIRDTGTDTQYF
TRBJ2-4,TRBV19,.,.,TGTGCCAGTAGGGATCCCGGGACATCGAACATTCAGTACTTC,CASRDPGTSNIQYF
TRBJ1-1,TRBV7-3,.,.,TGTGCCAGCAGCCCTACCGAAGGCGGATACACTGAAGCTTTCTTT,CASSPTEGGYTEAFF
TRBJ2-1,TRBV4-2,.,TRBD2,TGTGCCAGCAGCCAAGCTGGGCTAGCGGGGGGGCTCAATGAGCAGTTCTTC,CASSQAGLAGGLNEQFF
TRBJ2-1,TRBV12-1,.,.,TGTGCCAGCAGCTTTGAAAAGAGACAGGGGGTTCCCTACAATGAGCAGTTCTTC,CASSFEKRQGVPYNEQFF
TRBJ2-7,TRBV4-3,many,.,TGCGCCAGCAGCCAAGATGACTGGGCGTACGAGCAGTACTTC,CASSQDDWAYEQYF
TRBJ2-5,TRBV7-9,.,.,TGTGCCAGCAGCTTACCGGGCGAGACCCAGTACTTC,CASSLPGETQYF
TRBJ1-1,TRBV2,.,TRBD1,TGTGCCAGCAGGGGGACAGGGGGCACTGAAGCTTTCTTT,CASRGTGGTEAFF
TRBJ2-2,TRBV7-3,.,TRBD1,TGTGCCAGCAGCCAGGACAGGGTGAACACCGGGGAGCTGTTTTTT,CASSQDRVNTGELFF
TRBJ2-1,TRBV14,.,TRBD2,TGTGCCAGCAGCCAAGATAGGACTAGCGGAACCAATGAGCAGTTCTTC,CASSQDRTSGTNEQFF
TRBJ2-3,TRBV5-1,.,.,TGCGCCAGCAGCTTAGGGTGGGCAAGGCGTGAGGGTACGCAGTATTTT,CASSLGWARREGTQYF
TRBJ1-3,TRBV27,once,.,TGTGCCAGCAGTTGGGACGGAGGAAACACCATATATTTT,CASSWDGGNTIYF
TRBJ1-6,TRBV6-5,once,.,TGTGCCAGCAGTAGCCGCCAAGACCCCTCCCTCCACTTT,CASSSRQDPSLHF
TRBJ2-1,TRBV27,.,TRBD2,TGTGCCAGCAGTTTAAGACTAGCGGGAGAACACTCCTACAATGAGCAGTTCTTC,CASSLRLAGEHSYNEQFF
TRBJ2-7,TRBV20-1,.,.,TGCAGTGCTAGTAGGCGAGAGGGGAGCTCCTACGAGCAGTACTTC,CSASRREGSSYEQYF
TRBJ2-2,TRBV1,.,.,TGCACCAGCAGACCTAGCAGGAACACCGGGGAGCTGTTTTTT,CTSRPSRNTGELFF
TRBJ2-7,TRBV7-9,.,.,TGTGCCAGCAGCTTAGTGGAGGGGGACGAGCAGTACTTC,CASSLVEGDEQYF
TRBJ1-2,TRBV11-1,.,.,TGTGCCAGCAGCTTAACACAGGGAGGCTATGGCTACACCTTC,CASSLTQGGYGYTF
TRBJ1-2,TRBV24-1,.,.,TGTGCCACCAGTGACAGGGCCTATGGCTACACCTTC,CATSDRAYGYTF
TRBJ2-1,TRBV4-2,.,.,TGTGCCAGCAGCCAAGAAATGGGAGACGCATACAATGAGCAGTTCTTC,CASSQEMGDAYNEQFF
TRBJ2-1,TRBV3-1/TRBV3-2,.,TRBD1,TGTGCCAGCAGACCGGGACAGAACTACAATGAGCAGTTCTTC,CASRPGQNYNEQFF
TRBJ2-3,TRBV10-3,.,TRBD2,TGTGCCATCAGCGGGACTAGCGGGGGGGTTGGCACAGATACGCAGTATTTT,CAISGTSGGVGTDTQYF
TRBJ2-5,TRBV27,.,.,TGTGCCAGCAGTTTCATGCAGACCCAGTACTTC,CASSFMQTQYF
TRBJ2-5,TRBV30,.,.,TGTGCCTGGAGTGTAGGGGCGGGCAGCCAAGAGACCCAGTACTTC,CAWSVGAGSQETQYF
TRBJ2-3,TRBV25-1,.,.,TGTGCCAGCAGTGAGATAGGGGGAATCGGCACAGATACGCAGTATTTT,CASSEIGGIGTDTQYF
TRBJ2-3,TRBV4-2,.,.,TGTGCCAGCAGCCAAGCAGGGCAGGGGACAGATACGCAGTATTTT,CASSQAGQGTDTQYF
TRBJ1-5,TRBV6-5,once,.,TGTGCCAGCAGTTCCTCCGACAGCAATCAGCCCCAGCATTTT,CASSSSDSNQPQHF
TRBJ2-7,TRBV29-1,.,.,TGCAGCGTGGAACAGGGAGCTGGCGACGAGCAGTACTTC,CSVEQGAGDEQYF